What follows is one TCR beta chain and its context. No cognate antigen has been identified for it. The sample holds no much larger clone one base away, and base qualities are not on file. Donors formed part of the validation cohort, which comprised approximately 130 subjects and was distinct from the first cohort of 550 to 850 subjects. Preparation of the library involved the immunoSEQ multiplex PCR assay. The authors' analysis ran thus. A statistical classification framework was built to diagnose cytomegalovirus status from the catalog of TCR beta chain sequences. As stored in TCRdb, this immuneACCESS dataset retains in-frame rearrangements with V and J assigned. A fraction of the clones does not appear; measured against another copy, unresolved V genes explain less than half of the discrepancy, and the remainder lacks a known reason. Clone size and V and J calls were adopted from that table, with D and trimming inferred from the DNA. The sample data list about 240,000 clones, and 86% of these were observed just once. The ten largest account for around 1.2% of the sample.

The sample comes from a study of cytomegalovirus exposure and HLA in healthy donors (dated by TCRdb to the late 2010s). In the study overall: According to a later analysis, the approximately 120 validation repertoires were produced on the same platform as the 666 repertoires of the first cohort. The aim of the study was to test whether cataloging public T cell receptors could identify signatures of past pathogen exposure. Along with the 666-subject first cohort, a separate validation cohort of over a hundred different subjects was used. To predict cytomegalovirus infection status, the study brought together high-throughput TCR immunosequencing, statistical association of individual TCRs with disease status, and machine learning.

What the study reported, not specific to this receptor: The authors suggested that the approach could potentially be generalized to other disease states and immunological phenotypes. Most TCR sequences were observed very rarely across donors, whereas some public TCRs were present in many individuals. In a later analysis, TCRs clustered in the first cohort were found to also tend to co-occur in the 130 or so validation repertoires, with 94% of cluster scores above 0. The classifier was reported to diagnose cytomegalovirus status with high specificity and sensitivity in both the original cohort and the validation cohort. A later analysis lacked HLA typing for the validation cohort, so it scored co-occurrence in that cohort across all 130 or so repertoires. Three of the identified cytomegalovirus-associated TCR beta chains were confirmed in vitro to be specific for cytomegalovirus antigens. In the study, around 160 TCR beta chains were listed as associated with cytomegalovirus.

Looking up the germline V gene yields CDR1 MDHEN and CDR2 SYDVKM. The CDR3 covers 18 residues, taking in both the cysteine and the phenylalanine. Only the CDR3 region is kept as DNA, spanning 54 bases read in frame from base 1. Unmatched junction bases come to 18, with V trimmed by 5 bases and J by 3 bases. This receptor chain uses TRBV28 and TRBJ2-7; 8 of the junction bases match TRBD2. This TCR derives from a woman aged 25-40 years in good health and CMV-seropositive. Sequenced material: PBMCs. The CDR3 protein is CASSLHRDRGLVFYEQYF. The DNA sequence follows: TGTGCCAGCAGTCTCCATAGGGATAGGGGACTAGTCTTCTACGAGCAGTACTTC.